This record covers a single T cell receptor beta chain. The cohort comprised adults aged about 18 to 89 years residing in approximately 25 US areas. Researchers sorted participants into cohorts using their self-reported clinical history. Either two negative PCRs, clearance, or symptom resolution qualified Cohort 3 donors as recovered. V lost 0 bases and J 5 bases, leaving 7 bases between the germline ends. Germline CDR1 is MNHEY and CDR2 is SMNVEV (reference sequence). CDR3 size: 14 residues. Produced via immunoSEQ multiplex PCR; TCRdb's table is partial and in-frame only. The repertoire holds roughly 400,000 clones, with about nine tenths as singletons. This sample stems from a study of blood T cell repertoires in COVID-19.

The sequencing sample was made of PBMCs or T cells enriched from blood (not recorded which). This sequence was found in a woman under 40 who had recovered from COVID-19. V gene TRBV27 combines with J gene TRBJ2-2; D uncertain. The CDR3 DNA is TGTGCCAGCAGTTTATCCCTTATTACCGGGGAGCTGTTTTTT. Encoded protein: CASSLSLITGELFF.